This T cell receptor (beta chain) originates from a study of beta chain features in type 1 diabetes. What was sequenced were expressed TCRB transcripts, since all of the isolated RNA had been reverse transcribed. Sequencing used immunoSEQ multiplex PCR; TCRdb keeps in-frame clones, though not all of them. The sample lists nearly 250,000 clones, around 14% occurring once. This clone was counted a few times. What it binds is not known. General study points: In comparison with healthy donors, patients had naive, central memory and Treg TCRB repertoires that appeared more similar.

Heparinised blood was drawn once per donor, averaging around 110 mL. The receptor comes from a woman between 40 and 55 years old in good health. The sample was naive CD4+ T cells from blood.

The DNA for the CDR3 is TGTGCCAGCAGCAGGGGACTAGCGGGGGGGGCGCTGGATACGCAGTATTTT. Amino acid sequence: CASSRGLAGGALDTQYF. The genes are TRBV5-4 and TRBJ2-3, with 16 bases identical to TRBD2. With V trimmed by 4 bases and J by 6 bases, 8 bases remained unmatched. This CDR3 has 17 residues. Per the germline V gene, CDR1 is SGHNT and CDR2 is YYREEE (reference sequence).